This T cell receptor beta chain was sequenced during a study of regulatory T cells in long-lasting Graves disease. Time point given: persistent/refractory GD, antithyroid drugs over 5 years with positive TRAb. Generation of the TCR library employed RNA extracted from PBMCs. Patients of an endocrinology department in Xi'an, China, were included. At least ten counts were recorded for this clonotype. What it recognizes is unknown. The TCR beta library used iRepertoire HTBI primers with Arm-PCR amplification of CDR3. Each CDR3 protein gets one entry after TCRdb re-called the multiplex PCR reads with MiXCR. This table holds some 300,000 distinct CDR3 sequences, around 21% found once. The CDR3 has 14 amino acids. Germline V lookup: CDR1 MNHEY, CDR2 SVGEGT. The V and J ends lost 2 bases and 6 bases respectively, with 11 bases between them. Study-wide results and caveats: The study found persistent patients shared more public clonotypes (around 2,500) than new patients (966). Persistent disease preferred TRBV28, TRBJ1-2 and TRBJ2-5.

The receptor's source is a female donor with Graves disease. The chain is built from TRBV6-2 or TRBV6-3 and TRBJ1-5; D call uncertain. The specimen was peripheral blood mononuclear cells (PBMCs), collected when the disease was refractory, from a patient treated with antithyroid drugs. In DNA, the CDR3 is TGTGCCAGCAGTTACCCGAGGGTGGGTCAGCCCCAGCATTTT. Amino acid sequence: CASSYPRVGQPQHF.